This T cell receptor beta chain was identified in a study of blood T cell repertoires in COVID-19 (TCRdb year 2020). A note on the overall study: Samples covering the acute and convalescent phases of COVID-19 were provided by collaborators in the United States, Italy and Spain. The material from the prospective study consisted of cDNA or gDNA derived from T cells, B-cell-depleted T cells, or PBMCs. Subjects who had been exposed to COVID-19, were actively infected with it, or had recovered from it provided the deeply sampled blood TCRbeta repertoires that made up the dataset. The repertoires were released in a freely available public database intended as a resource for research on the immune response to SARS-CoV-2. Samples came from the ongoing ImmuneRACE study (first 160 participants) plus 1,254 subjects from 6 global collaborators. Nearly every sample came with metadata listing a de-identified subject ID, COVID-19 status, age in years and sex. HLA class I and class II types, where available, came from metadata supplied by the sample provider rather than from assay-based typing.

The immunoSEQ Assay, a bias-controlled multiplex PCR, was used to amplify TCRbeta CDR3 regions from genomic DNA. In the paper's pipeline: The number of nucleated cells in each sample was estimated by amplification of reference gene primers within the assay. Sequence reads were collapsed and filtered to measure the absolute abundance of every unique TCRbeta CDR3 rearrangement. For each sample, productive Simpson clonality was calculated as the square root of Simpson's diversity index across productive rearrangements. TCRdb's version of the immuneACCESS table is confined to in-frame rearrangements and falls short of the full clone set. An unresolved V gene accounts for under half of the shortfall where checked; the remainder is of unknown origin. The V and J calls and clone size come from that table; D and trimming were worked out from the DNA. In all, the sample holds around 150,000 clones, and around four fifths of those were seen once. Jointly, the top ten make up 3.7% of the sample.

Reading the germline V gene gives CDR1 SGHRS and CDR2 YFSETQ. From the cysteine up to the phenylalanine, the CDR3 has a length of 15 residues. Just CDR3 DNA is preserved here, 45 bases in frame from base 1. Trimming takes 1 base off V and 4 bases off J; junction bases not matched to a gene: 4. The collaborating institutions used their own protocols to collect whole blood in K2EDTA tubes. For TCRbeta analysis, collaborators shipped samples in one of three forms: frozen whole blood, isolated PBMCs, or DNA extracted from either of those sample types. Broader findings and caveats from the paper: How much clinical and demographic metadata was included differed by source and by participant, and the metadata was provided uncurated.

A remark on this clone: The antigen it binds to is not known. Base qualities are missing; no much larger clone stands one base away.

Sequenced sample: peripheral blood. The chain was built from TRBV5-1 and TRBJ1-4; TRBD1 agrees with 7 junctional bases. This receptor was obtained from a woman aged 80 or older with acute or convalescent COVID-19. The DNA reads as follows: TGCGCCAGCAGCTTGTGGGACAGCCTTAATGAAAAACTGTTTTTT. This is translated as CASSLWDSLNEKLFF.